The 16 T cell receptor beta chains in this list originate from one sample, sequenced in a study of T cells in Graves' hyperthyroidism and ophthalmopathy. There were TCR beta CDR3 regions amplified from RNA transcripts. First-round RT-PCR targeting the TCR CDR3 was performed with the HTBI primer set. One entry per CDR3 protein, called by TCRdb with MiXCR from the multiplex PCR reads. The repertoire includes roughly 300,000 distinct CDR3 sequences, less than 30% of them detected once, and roughly 24% sits in the top ten. Sequenced material: blood. These receptors were taken from a man aged 40-49 years with Graves' hyperthyroidism that later progressed to Graves' ophthalmopathy.

This clonotype was observed many times. V gene TRBV6-1 combines with J gene TRBJ2-2; D call uncertain. There are 15 residues in the CDR3. Germline V gives CDR1 MNHNS, CDR2 SASEGT. Trimming left V 7 bases short and J 0 bases short, with 12 bases between. The CDR3 DNA is TGTGCCAGCACCAATAGGGTCCCGAACACCGGGGAGCTGTTTTTT. It translates to CASTNRVPNTGELFF.

This clonotype was counted a single time. The chain is built from TRBV30 and TRBJ1-1; D gene ambiguous. The CDR3 consists of 14 residues. V was clipped by 0 bases and J by 3 bases, with 11 bases between them. CDR1 GTSNPN and CDR2 SVGIG come from the germline V gene (reference sequence). CDR3 coding DNA: TGTGCCTGGAGTGTACTTGGGAGACACACTGAAGCTTTCTTT. It is translated as CAWSVLGRHTEAFF.

This clonotype was seen many times. This could be a read error, since a much larger clone is one nucleotide away. This chain's CDR3 is CSVVGTWGAGTEAFF. As DNA, the CDR3 is TGCAGCGTTGTTGGAACCTGGGGCGCGGGGACTGAAGCTTTCTTT. The chain employs TRBV29-1 and TRBJ1-1; D might be TRBD1 (5 bases). Germline V gene sequence: CDR1 SQVTM, CDR2 ANQGSEA. The length of the CDR3 is 15 residues. The ends were cut back, 4 bases at V and 5 bases at J, with 20 bases in the middle.

This clonotype came up many times. The chain employs TRBV24-1 and TRBJ2-5; D is possibly TRBD1 (5 bases). V was pared by 2 bases and J by 2 bases, with 17 bases between. The length of the CDR3 is 17 residues. From germline, CDR1 is KGHDR and CDR2 SFDVKD. Written as DNA, the CDR3 is TGTGCCACCAGTGATTCCGAACAGACGACAGAGCAAGAGACCCAGTACTTC. It yields the protein CATSDSEQTTEQETQYF.

In this sample, this clonotype turned up many times. The chain recombines TRBV6-1 with TRBJ2-7; 8 positions agree with TRBD2. J gave up 0 bases and V 10 bases, and 11 bases lay outside the gene matches. Germline CDR1 MNHNS, CDR2 SASEGT. CDR3 length: 15 residues. The CDR3 here is CATSESGGSSYEQYF. DNA for the CDR3: TGTGCCACTTCGGAAAGCGGGGGCAGCTCCTACGAGCAGTACTTC.

This clonotype appeared many times. The chain is built from TRBV9 and TRBJ1-1; D unresolved. This CDR3 has 15 residues. Germline V CDR1 and CDR2: SGDLS, YYNGEE. Trimming cost V 0 bases and J 4 bases, with 13 bases left between them. In DNA form, the CDR3 reads TGTGCCAGCAGCGTAGGAGGAACGGGGAGCACTGAAGCTTTCTTT. It encodes CASSVGGTGSTEAFF.

The gene calls are TRBV24-1 and TRBJ1-5; D gene ambiguous. CDR3 size: 14 residues. Deletions cut 4 bases from V and 2 bases from J, with 8 bases between. Per germline, CDR1 KGHDR and CDR2 SFDVKD. This CDR3 reads CATSDGTRNQPQHF. The CDR3 DNA follows: TGTGCCACCAGTGACGGAACTCGCAATCAGCCCCAGCATTTT.

There are a few counts of this clonotype. The V call is TRBV4-2, the J call TRBJ1-5; D not certain. The CDR3 runs to 15 residues. V dropped 3 bases and J dropped 4 bases, with 13 bases sitting between them. Germline assignment: CDR1 LGHNA and CDR2 YNFKEQ. The CDR3 coding sequence is TGTGCCAGCAGCCAGAACCGCTGGAGTAATCAGCCCCAGCATTTT. Translation: CASSQNRWSNQPQHF.

This clonotype was seen ten or more times. As DNA, the CDR3 is TGTGCCAGCAGCTTAGCCCCCGGAACCTCTGGAAACACCATATATTTT. Translation gives CASSLAPGTSGNTIYF. The rearrangement joins TRBV7-2 to TRBJ1-3; D remains unclear. CDR1 SGHTA and CDR2 FQGNSA come from the germline V gene. Trimming took 0 bases from V and 0 from J, leaving 9 bases between them. The CDR3 totals 16 residues.

This clonotype occurred a few times. V usage is TRBV20-1 and J usage is TRBJ1-1; a possible D gene is TRBD1 (6 bases). Germline CDR1 is DFQATT and CDR2 is SNEGSKA (reference sequence). With 0 bases removed from V and 7 bases from J, the gap between germline ends came to 12 bases. This CDR3 has 13 residues. DNA of the CDR3: TGCAGTGCTAGAGATTTGTTCAGGGGTGAAGCTTTCTTT. This gives the protein CSARDLFRGEAFF.

The V gene is TRBV12-3 or TRBV12-4, the J gene TRBJ1-5; 9 positions agree with TRBD1. The CDR3 extends over 14 amino acids. V shed 6 bases, J shed 9 bases, and the junction held 9 bases outside the gene matches. The CDR3 sequence is CASSQTGGVVPQHF. In nucleotides, the CDR3 is TGTGCCAGCAGCCAGACAGGGGGGGTTGTGCCCCAGCATTTT.

This clonotype was detected many times. This chain joins TRBV25-1 and TRBJ2-2; a possible D gene is TRBD2 (6 bases). CDR3 length equals 17 residues. The V end was cut by 3 bases, the J end by 3 bases, with 17 bases between. Germline CDR1 is MGHDK and CDR2 is SYGVNS. Here the CDR3 reads CASSERGGSGYTGELFF. In DNA form, the CDR3 reads TGTGCCAGCAGTGAGAGGGGCGGTAGCGGTTACACCGGGGAGCTGTTTTTT.

With respect to this clonotype: No conserved phenylalanine or tryptophan is present at the end of the CDR3, so a read error is the likely explanation. The rearrangement links TRBV29-1 to TRBJ2-5; D remains ambiguous. CDR3 length: 13 amino acids. Germline V gene sequence: CDR1 SQVTM, CDR2 ANQGSEA. As DNA, the CDR3 is TGCAGCGTTGAGGACCGATTCGTGGAGACTCAGTACCTC. This translates into CSVEDRFVETQYL.

The chain carries TRBV12-3 or TRBV12-4 and TRBJ1-1, with 8 nucleotides matching TRBD1. The CDR3 is 16 amino acids. With V trimmed by 3 bases and J by 12 bases, 18 bases remained unmatched. The CDR3 spells CASSLGQGGTGSLPFF. The CDR3 nucleotides are TGTGCCAGCAGTTTGGGTCAGGGTGGGACAGGATCCCTCCCTTTCTTT.

The chain joins TRBV2 to TRBJ2-7; D is ambiguous. Germline CDR1 SNHLY, CDR2 FYNNEI. The V gene lost 7 bases and the J gene lost 6 bases, with 16 bases spanning the gap. The CDR3 is 13 residues long. The CDR3 protein is CASTLLGSGEQYF. In DNA form, the CDR3 reads TGTGCCAGCACCCTGTTGGGGTCAGGCGAGCAGTACTTC.

This clonotype was detected a few times. The V call is TRBV5-1, the J call TRBJ1-5, with D perhaps TRBD1 (6 bases). The V end lost 2 bases, the J end lost 7 bases, and 13 bases lay between the germline ends. CDR3 size: 14 residues. Germline V gene sequence: CDR1 SGHRS, CDR2 YFSETQ. The CDR3 DNA reads as TGCGCCAGCAGCTTACCGGGGGCGGGCCAGCCCCAGCATTTT. Protein sequence: CASSLPGAGQPQHF. Full variable domain (outside the CDR3, taken from reference TRBV5-1 and TRBJ1-5): KAGVTQTPRYLIKTRGQQVTLSCSPISGHRSVSWYQQTPGQGLQFLFEYFSETQRNKGNFPGRFSGRQFSNSRSEMNVSTLELGDSALYLCASSLPGAGQPQHFGDGTRLSIL.